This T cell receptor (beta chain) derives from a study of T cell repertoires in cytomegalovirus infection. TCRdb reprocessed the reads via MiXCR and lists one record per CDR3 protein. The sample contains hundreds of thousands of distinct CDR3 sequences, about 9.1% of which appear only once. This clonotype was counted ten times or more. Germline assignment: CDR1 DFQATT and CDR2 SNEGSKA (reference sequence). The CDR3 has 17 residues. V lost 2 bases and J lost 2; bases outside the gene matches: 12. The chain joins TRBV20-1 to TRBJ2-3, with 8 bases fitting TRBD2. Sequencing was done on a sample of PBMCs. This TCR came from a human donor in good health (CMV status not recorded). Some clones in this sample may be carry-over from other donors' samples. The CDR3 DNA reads TGCAGTGCTAGAACCGGAGGGAGCGGGGGATTCACAGATACGCAGTATTTT. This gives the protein CSARTGGSGGFTDTQYF.